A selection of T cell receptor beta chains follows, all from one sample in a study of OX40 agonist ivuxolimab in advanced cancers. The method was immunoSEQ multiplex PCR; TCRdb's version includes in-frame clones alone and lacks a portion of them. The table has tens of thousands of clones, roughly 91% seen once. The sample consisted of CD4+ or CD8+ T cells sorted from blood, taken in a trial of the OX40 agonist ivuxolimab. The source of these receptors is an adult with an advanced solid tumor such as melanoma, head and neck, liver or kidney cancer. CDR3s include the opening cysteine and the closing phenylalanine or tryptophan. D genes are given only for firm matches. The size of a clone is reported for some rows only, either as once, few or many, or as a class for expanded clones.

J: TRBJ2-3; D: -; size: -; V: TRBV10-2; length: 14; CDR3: CASRDRPSTDTQYF; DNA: TGCGCCAGCAGGGACAGACCTAGCACAGATACGCAGTATTTT
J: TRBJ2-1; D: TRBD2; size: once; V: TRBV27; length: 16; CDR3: CASSWGAGEKHNEQFF; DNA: TGTGCCAGCAGTTGGGGAGCGGGAGAAAAGCACAATGAGCAGTTCTTC
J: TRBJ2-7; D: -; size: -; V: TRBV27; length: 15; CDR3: CASSPVVSGYYEQYF; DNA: TGTGCCAGCAGTCCCGTTGTTTCAGGGTACTACGAGCAGTACTTC
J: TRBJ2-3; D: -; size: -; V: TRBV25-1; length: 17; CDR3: CASSDPTDYTKLGTQYF; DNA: TGTGCCAGCAGTGACCCAACGGACTATACTAAGCTTGGTACGCAGTATTTT
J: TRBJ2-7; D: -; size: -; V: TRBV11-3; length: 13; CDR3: CASSLASTYEQYF; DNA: TGTGCCAGCAGCTTAGCCAGCACCTACGAGCAGTACTTC
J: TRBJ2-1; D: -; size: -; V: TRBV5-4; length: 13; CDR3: CASSWAGYNEQFF; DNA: TGTGCCAGCAGCTGGGCCGGCTACAATGAGCAGTTCTTC
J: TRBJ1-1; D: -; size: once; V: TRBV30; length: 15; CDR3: CAWSSIGREGTEAFF; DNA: TGTGCCTGGAGCTCGATCGGCAGGGAGGGGACTGAAGCTTTCTTT
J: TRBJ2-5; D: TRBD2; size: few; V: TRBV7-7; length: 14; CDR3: CASSPGWGGETQYF; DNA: TGTGCCAGCAGCCCAGGTTGGGGAGGGGAGACCCAGTACTTC
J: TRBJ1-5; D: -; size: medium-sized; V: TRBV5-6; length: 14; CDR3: CASSLGTNHQPQHF; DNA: TGTGCCAGCAGCTTGGGGACAAACCATCAGCCCCAGCATTTT
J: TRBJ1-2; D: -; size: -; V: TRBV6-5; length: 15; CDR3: CASSPLYGGEYGYTF; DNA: TGTGCCAGCAGTCCCCTTTACGGAGGGGAATATGGCTACACCTTC
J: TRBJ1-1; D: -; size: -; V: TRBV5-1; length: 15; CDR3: CASSEVGTANTEAFF; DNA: TGCGCCAGCAGCGAAGTCGGGACGGCGAACACTGAAGCTTTCTTT
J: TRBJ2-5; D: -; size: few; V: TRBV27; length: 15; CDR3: CASRSLGRGGETQYF; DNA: TGTGCCAGCAGGTCCTTAGGGCGGGGCGGGGAGACCCAGTACTTC
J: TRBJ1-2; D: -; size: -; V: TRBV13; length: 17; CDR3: CASSPRLAGTNLYGYTF; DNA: TGTGCCAGCAGCCCCAGATTGGCCGGGACGAACCTCTATGGCTACACCTTC
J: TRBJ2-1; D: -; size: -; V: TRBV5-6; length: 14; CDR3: CASSLGRSYNEQFF; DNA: TGTGCCAGCAGCTTGGGACGGTCCTACAATGAGCAGTTCTTC
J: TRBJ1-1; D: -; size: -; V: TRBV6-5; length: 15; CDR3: CASSVWDGANTEAFF; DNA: TGTGCCAGCAGTGTTTGGGACGGAGCGAACACTGAAGCTTTCTTT
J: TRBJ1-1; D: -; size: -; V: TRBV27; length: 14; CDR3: CASSGARGEFEAFF; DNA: TGTGCCAGCAGTGGGGCGCGGGGCGAATTTGAAGCTTTCTTT
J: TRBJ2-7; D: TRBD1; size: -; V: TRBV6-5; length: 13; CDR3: CASRAGQDYEQYF; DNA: TGTGCCAGCAGGGCGGGACAGGACTACGAGCAGTACTTC
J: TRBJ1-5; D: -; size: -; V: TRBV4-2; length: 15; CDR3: CASSPTTDSNQPQHF; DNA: TGTGCCAGCAGCCCAACGACAGATAGCAATCAGCCCCAGCATTTT
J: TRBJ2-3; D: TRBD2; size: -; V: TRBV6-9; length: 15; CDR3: CASSYSASGVYTQYF; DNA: TGTGCCAGCAGTTACTCAGCTAGCGGGGTATATACGCAGTATTTT
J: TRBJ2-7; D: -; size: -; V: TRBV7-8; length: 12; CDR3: CASSLVGYEQYF; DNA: TGTGCCAGCAGCTTAGTCGGATACGAGCAGTACTTC
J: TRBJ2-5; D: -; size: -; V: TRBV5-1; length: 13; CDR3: CASSLRGQETQYF; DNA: TGCGCCAGCAGCCTCCGGGGACAAGAGACCCAGTACTTC
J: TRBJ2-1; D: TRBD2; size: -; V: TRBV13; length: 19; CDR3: CASSLGAPASGAGLDEQFF; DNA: TGTGCCAGCAGCTTAGGGGCCCCGGCTAGCGGGGCGGGGTTGGATGAGCAGTTCTTC
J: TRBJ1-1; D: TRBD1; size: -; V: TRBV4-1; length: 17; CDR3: CASSPRDSPLMNTEAFF; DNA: TGCGCCAGCAGCCCCCGGGACAGTCCTTTGATGAACACTGAAGCTTTCTTT
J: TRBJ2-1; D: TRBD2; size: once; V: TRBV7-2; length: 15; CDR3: CASSPRTSGGWEQFF; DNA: TGTGCCAGCAGCCCCCGGACTAGCGGGGGGTGGGAGCAGTTCTTC
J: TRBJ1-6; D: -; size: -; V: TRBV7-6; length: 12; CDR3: CASSGWNSPLHF; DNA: TGTGCCAGCAGCGGGTGGAATTCACCCCTCCACTTT
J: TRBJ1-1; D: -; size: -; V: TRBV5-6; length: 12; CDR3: CASSFGATEAFF; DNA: TGTGCCAGCAGCTTCGGGGCCACTGAAGCTTTCTTT